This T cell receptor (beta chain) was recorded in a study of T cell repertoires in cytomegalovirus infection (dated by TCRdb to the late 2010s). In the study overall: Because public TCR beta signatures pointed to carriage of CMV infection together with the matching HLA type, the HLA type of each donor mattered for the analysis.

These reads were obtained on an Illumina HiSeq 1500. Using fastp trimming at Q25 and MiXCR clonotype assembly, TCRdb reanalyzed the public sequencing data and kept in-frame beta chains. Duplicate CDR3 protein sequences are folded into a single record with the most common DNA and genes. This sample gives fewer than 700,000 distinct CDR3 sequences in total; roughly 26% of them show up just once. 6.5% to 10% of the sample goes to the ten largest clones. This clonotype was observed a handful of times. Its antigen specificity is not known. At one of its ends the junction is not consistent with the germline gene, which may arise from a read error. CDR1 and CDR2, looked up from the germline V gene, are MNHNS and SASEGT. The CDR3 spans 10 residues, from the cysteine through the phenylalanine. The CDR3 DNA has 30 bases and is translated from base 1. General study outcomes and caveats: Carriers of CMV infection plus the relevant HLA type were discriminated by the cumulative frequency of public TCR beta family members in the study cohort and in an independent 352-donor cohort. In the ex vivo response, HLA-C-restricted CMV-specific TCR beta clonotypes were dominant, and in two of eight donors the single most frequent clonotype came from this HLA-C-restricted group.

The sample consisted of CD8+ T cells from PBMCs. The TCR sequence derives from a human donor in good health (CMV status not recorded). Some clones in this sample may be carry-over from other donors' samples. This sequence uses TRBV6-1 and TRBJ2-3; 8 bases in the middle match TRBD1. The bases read TGTGCCAGCAGTGAAGCGGACAGGGATTTT. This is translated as CASSEADRDF.